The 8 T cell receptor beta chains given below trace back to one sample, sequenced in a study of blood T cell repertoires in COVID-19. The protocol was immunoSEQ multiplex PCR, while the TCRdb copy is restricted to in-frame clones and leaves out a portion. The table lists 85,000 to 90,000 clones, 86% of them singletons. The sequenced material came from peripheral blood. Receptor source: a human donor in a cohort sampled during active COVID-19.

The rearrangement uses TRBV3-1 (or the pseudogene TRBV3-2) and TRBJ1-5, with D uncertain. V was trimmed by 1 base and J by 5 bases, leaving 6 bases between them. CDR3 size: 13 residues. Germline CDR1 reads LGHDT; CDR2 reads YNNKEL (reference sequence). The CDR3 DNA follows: TGTGCCAGCAGCCAAGCCTTAGATCAGCCCCAGCATTTT. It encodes CASSQALDQPQHF.

CDR3 in amino acids: CASSLDSNNQPQHF. The DNA of the CDR3 is TGCGCCAGCAGCTTGGACAGTAACAATCAGCCCCAGCATTTT. This chain joins TRBV5-1 and TRBJ1-5, with D uncertain. With 0 bases removed from V and 3 bases from J, the gap between germline ends came to 7 bases. This CDR3 contains 14 residues. Per germline, CDR1 SGHRS and CDR2 YFSETQ.

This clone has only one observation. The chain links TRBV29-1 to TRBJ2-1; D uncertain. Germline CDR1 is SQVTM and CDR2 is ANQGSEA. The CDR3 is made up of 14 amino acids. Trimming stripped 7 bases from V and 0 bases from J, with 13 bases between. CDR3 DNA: TGCAGCGCCCACCCTTCCGGCTCCTACAATGAGCAGTTCTTC. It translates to CSAHPSGSYNEQFF.

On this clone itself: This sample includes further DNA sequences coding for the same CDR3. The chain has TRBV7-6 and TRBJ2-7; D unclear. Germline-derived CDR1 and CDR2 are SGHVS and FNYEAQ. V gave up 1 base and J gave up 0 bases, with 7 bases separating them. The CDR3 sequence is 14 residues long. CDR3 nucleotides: TGTGCCAGCAGCTTAGGGGCTGGCTCCTACGAGCAGTACTTC. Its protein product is CASSLGAGSYEQYF.

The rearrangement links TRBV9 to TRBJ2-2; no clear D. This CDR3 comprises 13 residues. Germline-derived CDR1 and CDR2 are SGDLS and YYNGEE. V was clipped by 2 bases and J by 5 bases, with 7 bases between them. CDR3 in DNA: TGTGCCAGCAGCGTTTCCGGGACCGGGGAGCTGTTTTTT. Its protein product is CASSVSGTGELFF. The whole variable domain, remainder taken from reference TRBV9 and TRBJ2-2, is DSGVTQTPKHLITATGQRVTLRCSPRSGDLSVYWYQQSLDQGLQFLIQYYNGEERAKGNILERFSAQQFPDLHSELNLSSLELGDSALYFCASSVSGTGELFFGEGSRLTVL.

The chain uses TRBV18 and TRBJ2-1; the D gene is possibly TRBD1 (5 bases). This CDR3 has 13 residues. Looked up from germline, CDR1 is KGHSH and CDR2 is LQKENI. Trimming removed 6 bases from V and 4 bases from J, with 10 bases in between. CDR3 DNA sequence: TGTGCCAGCTCGGGGCTAGGGTACAATGAGCAGTTCTTC. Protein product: CASSGLGYNEQFF. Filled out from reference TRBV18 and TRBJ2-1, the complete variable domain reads NAGVMQNPRHLVRRRGQEARLRCSPMKGHSHVYWYRQLPEEGLKFMVYLQKENIIDESGMPKERFSAEFPKEGPSILRIQQVVRGDSAAYFCASSGLGYNEQFFGPGTRLTVL.

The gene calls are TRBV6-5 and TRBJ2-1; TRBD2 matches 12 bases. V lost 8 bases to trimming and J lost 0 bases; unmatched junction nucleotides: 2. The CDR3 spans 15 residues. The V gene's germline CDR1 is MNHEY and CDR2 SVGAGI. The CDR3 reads CASGLAGRSYNEQFF. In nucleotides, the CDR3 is TGTGCCAGCGGACTAGCGGGACGCTCCTACAATGAGCAGTTCTTC.

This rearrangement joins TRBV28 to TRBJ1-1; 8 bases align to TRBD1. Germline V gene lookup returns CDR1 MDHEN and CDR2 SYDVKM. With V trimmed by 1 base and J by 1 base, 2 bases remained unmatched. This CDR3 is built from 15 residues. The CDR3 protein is CASSLSGTGNTEAFF. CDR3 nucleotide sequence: TGTGCCAGCAGTTTATCCGGGACAGGGAACACTGAAGCTTTCTTT.